This TCR beta chain came from a study of tumor and adjacent non-tumor tissue in lung cancer. From germline, CDR1 is MNHNS and CDR2 SASEGT. This CDR3 spans 16 amino acids. Overall study findings and caveats: In normal lung, the top 100 clones were significantly more dominant than in tumor. Significantly higher TCR diversity was found in tumor than normal lung.

No cell sorting was done before RNA was extracted from the tissue. More than 3 cm separated this lung sample from the edge of the tumor. Donors were chemotherapy-naive, newly diagnosed lung cancer surgical patients in China, August–late 2014. This clonotype was counted a single time. The antigen remains undetermined. A read error may account for a junction end that differs from germline. TCRbeta libraries were built with three rounds of nested PCR, modified from ARM-PCR. TCRdb called the multiplex PCR reads again in MiXCR, with one record for every CDR3 protein. The sample records roughly 90,000 distinct CDR3 sequences, under 80% being singletons.

The TCR was taken from a woman in her forties or fifties with non-small cell lung cancer. This chain connects TRBV6-1 to TRBJ2-1; no firm D call. Source material: distant non-tumor lung tissue. CDR3 nucleotides: TGTGCCAGCAGTGGAACCGCGGAGAGCTCCTACAATGAGGAGTTCTTC. As protein: CASSGTAESSYNEEFF.